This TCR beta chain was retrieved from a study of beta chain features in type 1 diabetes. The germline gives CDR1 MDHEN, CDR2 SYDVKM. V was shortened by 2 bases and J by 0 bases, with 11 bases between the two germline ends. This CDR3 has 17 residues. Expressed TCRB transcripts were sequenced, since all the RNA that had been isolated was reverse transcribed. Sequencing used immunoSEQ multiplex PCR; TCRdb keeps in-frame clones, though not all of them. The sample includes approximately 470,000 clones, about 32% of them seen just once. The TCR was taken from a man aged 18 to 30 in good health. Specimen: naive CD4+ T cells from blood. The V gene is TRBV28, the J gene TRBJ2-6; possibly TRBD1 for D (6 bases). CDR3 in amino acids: CASSLPQGFSGANVLTF. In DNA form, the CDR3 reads TGTGCCAGCAGTTTACCCCAGGGGTTCTCTGGGGCCAACGTCCTGACTTTC.